The 18 T cell receptor beta chains below were found in one sample sequenced in a study of T cells in Graves' hyperthyroidism and ophthalmopathy. Template material for amplifying TCR beta CDR3 regions consisted of RNA transcripts. In the first-round RT-PCR of the TCR CDR3, the HTBI primer set was used. One entry per CDR3 protein results from TCRdb running MiXCR on the multiplex PCR reads. The sample records fewer than 400,000 distinct CDR3 sequences, roughly 25% being singletons. What was sequenced was blood. The source of these receptors is a man aged 50 to 60 with Graves' hyperthyroidism.

This clonotype was seen only a few times. V and J are TRBV12-3 or TRBV12-4 and TRBJ2-2, with TRBD2 identical over 11 bases. V trimming: 3 bases; J trimming: 4 bases; junction bases outside the gene matches: 4. The CDR3 covers 16 residues. In DNA form, the CDR3 reads TGTGCCAGCAGTTTCTCCACTAGCGGGGGCACCGGGGAGCTGTTTTTT. This sequence encodes CASSFSTSGGTGELFF.

There are many counts of this clonotype. J is TRBJ2-3 and V is TRBV5-5, with TRBD2 matching 11 bases. Trimming cost V 4 bases and J 0 bases; bases outside gene matches: 13. CDR1 is SGHKS and CDR2 is YYEKEE in the germline V gene (reference sequence). CDR3 length: 19 residues. The CDR3 is CASSLGLAERHWSTDTQYF. Written as DNA, the CDR3 is TGTGCCAGCAGCCTGGGACTAGCGGAAAGGCATTGGAGCACAGATACGCAGTATTTT.

The chain recombines TRBV6-2 or TRBV6-3 with TRBJ2-1, with TRBD2 matching over 13 bases. Germline trimming cut 7 bases from V and 4 bases from J; bases unmatched to any gene: 7. Germline lookup yields CDR1 MNHEY and CDR2 SVGEGT. The CDR3 spans 16 residues. The CDR3 DNA sequence: TGTGCCAGCAAAGGACTAGCGGGAGAAGGGTACAATGAGCAGTTCTTC. Protein sequence: CASKGLAGEGYNEQFF.

The chain couples TRBV28 to TRBJ1-4, with 8 bases lining up with TRBD1. This CDR3 comprises 14 residues. Germline V gene lookup returns CDR1 MDHEN and CDR2 SYDVKM. V dropped 6 bases and J dropped 8; count of bases not matched to a gene: 8. CDR3 sequence reads: CASRETGGEEKLFF. CDR3 DNA: TGTGCCAGCAGAGAAACAGGGGGGGAAGAAAAACTGTTTTTT. The full variable domain, in which reference TRBV28 and TRBJ1-4 provide the parts outside the CDR3, is DVKVTQSSRYLVKRTGEKVFLECVQDMDHENMFWYRQDPGLGLRLIYFSYDVKMKEKGDIPEGYSVSREKKERFSLILESASTNQTSMYLCASRETGGEEKLFFGSGTQLSVL.

The rearrangement joins TRBV3-1 to TRBJ1-6; D remains unclear. Trimming removed 0 bases from V and 7 bases from J, with 10 bases in between. Germline V lookup: CDR1 LGHDT, CDR2 YNNKEL (reference sequence). The CDR3 sequence is 15 residues long. The CDR3 is CASSQERGWNSPLHF. The CDR3 DNA follows: TGTGCCAGCAGCCAAGAGCGGGGTTGGAATTCACCCCTCCACTTT.

This clonotype was observed a handful of times. The gene calls are TRBV7-2 and TRBJ2-1, with D tentatively TRBD2 (6 bases). The CDR3 consists of 16 residues. V dropped 4 bases and J dropped 0 bases, with 13 bases sitting between them. From germline, CDR1 is SGHTA and CDR2 FQGNSA. CDR3 DNA sequence: TGTGCCAGCAGCTACCGTGGCGGGATCTCCTACAATGAGCAGTTCTTC. Its protein product is CASSYRGGISYNEQFF.

About this clonotype: Germline and junction disagree at one end, which may indicate a read error. This chain links TRBV10-2 with TRBJ2-7; 8 positions match TRBD2. The germline V gene has CDR1 WSHSY and CDR2 SAAADI. The CDR3 runs 14 residues. This CDR3 reads CASSWREAPYGQYF. CDR3 sequence (DNA): TGCGCCAGCAGCTGGCGGGAGGCCCCCTACGGGCAGTACTTC.

This clonotype has at least ten counts. The CDR3 DNA sequence: TGTGCCAGCAGTCTTGGACAGGGGAATTTACCTATGAACACTGAAGCTTTCTTT. Translated: CASSLGQGNLPMNTEAFF. The chain recombines TRBV28 with TRBJ1-1; 9 positions agree with TRBD1. The CDR3 runs to 18 residues. The germline gives CDR1 MDHEN, CDR2 SYDVKM. After removal of 5 bases from V and 0 bases from J, the junction contained 13 bases not matched to a gene.

In its sample, this clonotype was seen a few times. This chain uses TRBV6-5 with TRBJ2-6, with unresolved D. V lost 0 bases and J 0 bases, leaving 6 bases between the germline ends. The V gene's germline CDR1 is MNHEY and CDR2 SVGAGI. The length of the CDR3 is 16 residues. CDR3 sequence: CASSYSGSSGANVLTF. CDR3 DNA: TGTGCCAGCAGTTACTCTGGCAGCTCTGGGGCCAACGTCCTGACTTTC.

This chain joins TRBV20-1 and TRBJ1-2; 7 bases are shared with TRBD1. Trimming took 6 bases from V and 8 from J; bases not matched to a gene: 12. The CDR3 spans 13 residues. Germline CDR1 and CDR2: DFQATT and SNEGSKA (reference sequence). CDR3 in amino acids: CSARQGLSGGYTF. Here the CDR3 DNA reads TGCAGTGCCCGACAGGGCCTGTCAGGCGGCTACACCTTC.

The chain recombines TRBV29-1 with TRBJ2-7, with no clear D. V lost 5 bases, J lost 1 base, and 9 bases lay in between. CDR1 and CDR2 from the germline V gene are SQVTM and ANQGSEA. This CDR3 is built from 12 residues. CDR3 residues: CSVRIDSYEQYF. The CDR3 nucleotides read TGCAGCGTTCGGATTGATTCCTACGAGCAGTACTTC.

This clonotype was seen more than once but under ten times. The chain uses TRBV9 and TRBJ2-1; D tentatively reads TRBD1 or TRBD2 (5 bases each). CDR1 SGDLS and CDR2 YYNGEE come from the germline V gene. The CDR3 is 14 residues long. Trimming removed 4 bases from V and 5 bases from J, with 13 bases in between. CDR3 sequence: CASSFRDPHNEQFF. Here the CDR3 DNA reads TGTGCCAGCAGCTTCCGGGACCCCCACAATGAGCAGTTCTTC.

This clonotype was counted only a few times. The chain recombines TRBV7-2 with TRBJ2-7; 9 positions match TRBD2. The CDR3 consists of 14 residues. Germline CDR1 reads SGHTA; CDR2 reads FQGNSA. The junction had 8 bases not matched to a gene; V was cut back by 5 bases and J by 6 bases. CDR3 DNA sequence: TGTGCCAGCAGCGCCCCGGGACTAGCTCCCGAGCAGTACTTC. This gives the protein CASSAPGLAPEQYF.

CDR3 nucleotides: TGTGCCAGTAGTATAGGCGGGAGGGCCTGGAATGAGCAGTTCTTC. This gives the protein CASSIGGRAWNEQFF. The gene calls are TRBV19 and TRBJ2-1; 9 bases are shared with TRBD2. Germline trimming cut 1 base from V and 7 bases from J; bases unmatched to any gene: 5. There are 15 residues in the CDR3. Germline V CDR1 and CDR2: LNHDA, SQIVND (reference sequence).

DNA for the CDR3: TGTGCCAGCAGCCAAGAGCCCGCGCGGGCAGAGACCCAGTACTTC. Its translation is CASSQEPARAETQYF. The chain combines TRBV4-2 with TRBJ2-5, with D perhaps matching TRBD2 (5 bases). The CDR3 sequence is 15 residues long. Germline V gene lookup returns CDR1 LGHNA and CDR2 YNFKEQ. V lost 0 bases and J lost 4, with 12 bases in between.

CDR3 sequence (DNA): TGCAGCGCGGCAGAAAACAGGGGGGACTACGAGCAGTACTTC. Protein product: CSAAENRGDYEQYF. The J gene is TRBJ2-7, the V gene TRBV29-1; 8 positions agree with TRBD1. The CDR3 totals 14 residues. V dropped 7 bases and J dropped 3; count of bases not matched to a gene: 11. CDR1 and CDR2 (germline): SQVTM, ANQGSEA.

This clonotype was seen many times. The rearrangement joins TRBV11-3 to TRBJ2-5; 9 bases map to TRBD2. The length of the CDR3 is 15 residues. With 3 bases clipped from V and 5 bases from J, the junction kept 7 bases outside the gene matches. CDR1 SGHNT and CDR2 YENEEA come from the germline V gene. The CDR3 protein is CASSFNRGRAETQYF. The CDR3 coding sequence is TGTGCCAGCAGCTTTAATCGCGGGAGGGCGGAGACCCAGTACTTC. The whole variable domain, remainder taken from reference TRBV11-3 and TRBJ2-5, is EAGVVQSPRYKIIEKKQPVAFWCNPISGHNTLYWYLQNLGQGPELLIRYENEEAVDDSQLPKDRFSAERLKGVDSTLKIQPAELGDSAVYLCASSFNRGRAETQYFGPGTRLLVL.

This clonotype was recorded at least ten times. J is TRBJ2-1 and V is TRBV28; 9 bases map to TRBD1. Germline V gene sequence: CDR1 MDHEN, CDR2 SYDVKM. V gave up 6 bases and J gave up 5 bases; unmatched junction bases: 2. This CDR3 has 13 amino acids. The CDR3 spells CASRGQGNNEQFF. The CDR3 DNA follows: TGTGCCAGCAGAGGACAGGGGAACAATGAGCAGTTCTTC.